This TCR beta chain was sequenced during a study of shared clonotypes between healthy human individuals. Study-level results: The study sampled only blood, and tissue repertoires likely differ.

V lost 4 bases, J lost 1 base, and 5 bases lay in between. The CDR3 runs 12 residues. In germline, CDR1 is SGHDT, CDR2 YYEEEE. This clone was detected a few times. No antigen is known for it. Other DNA sequences in this specimen translate into the identical CDR3. Clones were sequenced by immunoSEQ multiplex PCR, and TCRdb holds only the in-frame ones, with some missing. The table includes 2 million to 2.5 million clones, about 95% detected once. Terminally differentiated effector memory CD45RA+ cells were excluded from the naive CD8 cells, which were CD45RO-negative and positively selected for CCR7. This receptor was identified in a man younger than 35 in good health. The chain uses TRBV5-6 and TRBJ1-1, with D possibly being TRBD1 (5 bases). Material: naive CD8+ T cells sorted from blood. This CDR3 reads CASSGGNTEAFF. The CDR3 DNA reads as TGTGCCAGCAGCGGGGGGAACACTGAAGCTTTCTTT.